These T cell receptor beta chains were read from a single sample in a study of T cells in tumors after PD-1 blockade. TCRdb's copy holds only in-frame clones and misses some; the assay was immunoSEQ multiplex PCR. The profile covers 30,000 to 35,000 clones, with 73% appearing a single time and roughly 37% taken by the ten largest. The input for sequencing was PBMCs, taken after anti-PD-1 treatment. The receptor source for this set is a human donor with basal cell carcinoma. The CDR3 runs from the conserved cysteine through the conserved F or W. D genes are given only for firm matches. For some rows the clone size is stated as once, few or many, or as a class when expanded; others skip it.

>TRBJ1-2|NA|NA|TRBV19
CASSIDGEAMAGYTF
TGTGCCAGTAGTATAGATGGCGAGGCCATGGCTGGCTACACCTTC
>TRBJ2-4|NA|NA|TRBV24-1
CATSGGALDIQYF
TGTGCCACCAGTGGGGGGGCGCTTGACATTCAGTACTTC
>TRBJ2-1|NA|NA|TRBV6-4
CASSDEEGSSYNEQFF
TGTGCCAGCAGTGACGAAGAGGGGAGCTCCTACAATGAGCAGTTCTTC
>TRBJ1-1|NA|NA|TRBV30
CAWGVGNTEAFF
TGTGCCTGGGGGGTTGGAAACACTGAAGCTTTCTTT
>TRBJ1-2|NA|NA|TRBV14
CASSQDVGAAYGYTF
TGTGCCAGCAGCCAAGACGTCGGGGCCGCATATGGCTACACCTTC
>TRBJ1-3|NA|NA|TRBV5-1
CASSLGTASGNTIYF
TGCGCCAGCAGCTTGGGGACAGCCTCTGGAAACACCATATATTTT
>TRBJ2-2|TRBD2|NA|TRBV11-2
CASSLYRASGSVYTGELFF
TGTGCCAGCAGCTTATATAGGGCTAGCGGGAGTGTGTACACCGGGGAGCTGTTTTTT
>TRBJ2-7|TRBD1|NA|TRBV28
CASSWTGEPGEQYF
TGTGCCAGCAGTTGGACAGGGGAGCCGGGCGAGCAGTACTTC
>TRBJ2-3|NA|NA|TRBV9
CASSVTGVATQYF
TGTGCCAGCAGCGTTACTGGTGTGGCTACGCAGTATTTT
>TRBJ1-2|NA|NA|TRBV27
CASSLGSWGYGYTF
TGTGCCAGCAGTTTAGGGTCTTGGGGTTATGGCTACACCTTC
>TRBJ1-1|TRBD1|once|TRBV10-2
CATIQGERTEAFF
TGCGCCACCATCCAGGGGGAAAGAACTGAAGCTTTCTTT
>TRBJ2-1|TRBD2|NA|TRBV19
CASRRLAGGDEQFF
TGTGCCAGTAGGCGGCTAGCGGGGGGGGATGAGCAGTTCTTC
>TRBJ2-6|NA|once|TRBV2
CASSELWQSGANVLTF
TGTGCCAGCAGTGAACTCTGGCAGTCTGGGGCCAACGTCCTGACTTTC
>TRBJ1-5|TRBD1|NA|TRBV28
CASSLPGQVNQPQHF
TGTGCCAGCAGTTTACCTGGACAGGTCAATCAGCCCCAGCATTTT
>TRBJ2-3|NA|NA|TRBV6-5
CASSYGGPRRDTQYF
TGTGCCAGCAGTTACGGAGGACCCCGTCGAGATACGCAGTATTTT
>TRBJ2-6|TRBD1|NA|TRBV5-1
CASSLGNRGSGANVLTF
TGCGCCAGCAGCTTGGGGAACAGGGGCTCTGGGGCCAACGTCCTGACTTTC
>TRBJ1-1|NA|NA|TRBV15
CATSRDEGPYTEAFF
TGTGCCACCAGCAGAGATGAGGGACCGTACACTGAAGCTTTCTTT
>TRBJ1-2|TRBD1|NA|TRBV6-2/TRBV6-3
CASSFDRGINYGYTF
TGTGCCAGCAGTTTCGACAGGGGGATTAACTATGGCTACACCTTC
>TRBJ2-7|TRBD1|NA|TRBV30
CAQGQGYEQYF
TGTGCCCAGGGACAGGGCTACGAGCAGTACTTC
>TRBJ1-5|NA|NA|TRBV7-2
CASSLGGAGNQPQHF
TGTGCCAGCAGCTTAGGAGGGGCTGGCAATCAGCCCCAGCATTTT
>TRBJ2-3|TRBD1|NA|TRBV28
CASNRGNTDTQYF
TGTGCCAGCAACAGGGGAAACACAGATACGCAGTATTTT
>TRBJ2-1|NA|once|TRBV7-7
CASSPGRVTYNEQFF
TGTGCTAGCAGTCCGGGACGGGTAACCTACAATGAGCAGTTCTTC
>TRBJ2-1|TRBD2|NA|TRBV4-3
CASSQDGAGLAGENEQFF
TGCGCCAGCAGCCAAGACGGTGCTGGGCTAGCGGGAGAAAATGAGCAGTTCTTC